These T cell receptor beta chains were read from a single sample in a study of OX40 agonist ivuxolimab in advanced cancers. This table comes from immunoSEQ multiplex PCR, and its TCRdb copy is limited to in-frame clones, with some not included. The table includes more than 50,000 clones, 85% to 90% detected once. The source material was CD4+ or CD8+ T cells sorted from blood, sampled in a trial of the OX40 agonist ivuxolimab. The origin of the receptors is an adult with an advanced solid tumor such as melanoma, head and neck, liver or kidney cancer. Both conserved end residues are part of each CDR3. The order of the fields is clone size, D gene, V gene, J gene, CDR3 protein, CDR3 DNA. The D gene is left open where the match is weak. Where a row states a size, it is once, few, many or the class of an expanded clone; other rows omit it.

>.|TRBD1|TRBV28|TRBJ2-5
CASTQTGGQETQYF
TGTGCCAGTACCCAGACAGGGGGCCAAGAGACCCAGTACTTC
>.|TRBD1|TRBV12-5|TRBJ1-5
CASSQGVSNQPQHF
TGTGCTAGCTCACAGGGGGTAAGCAATCAGCCCCAGCATTTT
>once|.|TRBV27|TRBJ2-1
CASSFQQENEQFF
TGTGCCAGCAGTTTCCAGCAGGAGAATGAGCAGTTCTTC
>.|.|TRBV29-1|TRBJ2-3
CSALGDTQYF
TGCAGCGCATTGGGGGATACGCAGTATTTT
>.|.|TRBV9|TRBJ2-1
CASSRNADEQFF
TGTGCCAGCAGCCGGAATGCGGATGAGCAGTTCTTC
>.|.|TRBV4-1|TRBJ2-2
CASSQADTGELFF
TGCGCCAGCAGCCAAGCCGACACCGGGGAGCTGTTTTTT
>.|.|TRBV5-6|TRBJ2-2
CASSLGAGYTGELFF
TGTGCCAGCAGCTTGGGGGCAGGGTACACCGGGGAGCTGTTTTTT
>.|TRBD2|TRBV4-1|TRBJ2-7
CASSQIRTSGNYEQYF
TGCGCCAGCAGCCAGATAAGGACTAGCGGGAACTACGAGCAGTACTTC
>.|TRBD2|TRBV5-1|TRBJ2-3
CASSSGTSGTDTQYF
TGCGCCAGCAGCTCGGGGACTAGTGGCACAGATACGCAGTATTTT
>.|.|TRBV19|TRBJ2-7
CASSTPGLTFDEQYF
TGTGCCAGTAGTACCCCGGGACTGACCTTCGACGAGCAGTACTTC
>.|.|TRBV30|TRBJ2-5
CAWSVSAPTQYF
TGTGCCTGGAGTGTATCAGCCCCAACCCAGTACTTC
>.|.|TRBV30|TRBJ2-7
CAWSLDLYEQYF
TGTGCCTGGAGTTTGGACCTCTACGAGCAGTACTTC
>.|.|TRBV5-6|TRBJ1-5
CASSLGGNAQHF
TGTGCCAGCAGCTTGGGAGGGAATGCCCAGCATTTT
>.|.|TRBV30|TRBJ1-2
CACRTLAPGYTF
TGTGCCTGCCGGACCCTTGCTCCTGGCTACACCTTC
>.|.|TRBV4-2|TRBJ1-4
CASSQDPLRTEEKLFF
TGTGCCAGCAGCCAAGATCCTTTGAGAACAGAAGAAAAACTGTTTTTT
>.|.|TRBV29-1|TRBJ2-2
CSVVAQPGAGELFF
TGCAGCGTTGTGGCCCAACCTGGGGCCGGGGAGCTGTTTTTT
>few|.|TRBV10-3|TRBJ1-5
CAISGEYSNQPQHF
TGTGCCATCAGTGGAGAGTATAGCAATCAGCCCCAGCATTTT
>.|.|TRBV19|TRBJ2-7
CASSIKLAHYEQYF
TGTGCCAGTAGTATCAAGCTAGCCCACTACGAGCAGTACTTC
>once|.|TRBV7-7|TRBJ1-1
CASSQQMNTEAFF
TGTGCCAGCAGCCAGCAGATGAACACTGAAGCTTTCTTT
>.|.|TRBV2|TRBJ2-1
CASSVLAHTPGNEQFF
TGTGCCAGCAGTGTCCTTGCCCATACACCGGGCAATGAGCAGTTCTTC
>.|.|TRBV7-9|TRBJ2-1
CASSLEQGAYNEQFF
TGTGCCAGCAGCTTAGAACAGGGTGCCTACAATGAGCAGTTCTTC
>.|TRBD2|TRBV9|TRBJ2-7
CASSVGASGSYEQYF
TGTGCCAGCAGCGTAGGGGCTAGCGGGAGTTACGAGCAGTACTTC
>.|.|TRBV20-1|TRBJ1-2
CSAKTGDGYTF
TGCAGTGCCAAGACGGGGGATGGCTACACCTTC
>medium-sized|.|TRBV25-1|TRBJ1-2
CASSEGGPYGYTF
TGTGCCAGCAGTGAAGGAGGTCCCTATGGCTACACCTTC
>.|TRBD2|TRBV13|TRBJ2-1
CASSYRLASSYNEQFF
TGTGCCAGCAGCTACCGACTAGCGTCCTCCTACAATGAGCAGTTCTTC
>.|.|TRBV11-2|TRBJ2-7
CASSLGLGEQYF
TGTGCCAGCAGCTTGGGTCTCGGCGAGCAGTACTTC